This entry describes one T cell receptor beta chain. These data belong to a study of blood T cell repertoires in COVID-19. Study details: The study drew acute and convalescent COVID-19 samples from the United States, Italy and Spain. T cells, B-cell-depleted T cells, or PBMCs supplied cDNA or gDNA.

Germline V gene data show CDR1 as LGHNA and CDR2 as YSLEER. After removal of 5 bases from V and 12 bases from J, the junction contained 21 bases not matched to a gene. The CDR3 has 17 residues. Study processing details: How many nucleated cells were present was estimated from reference gene primer amplification. Repertoires were generated with immunoSEQ multiplex PCR, while TCRdb's copy carries only in-frame clones and drops some. V and J calls and clone size are as listed in that table; D and trimming were resolved from the DNA. The sample gives over 150,000 clones, about nine tenths of which show up once; about 1.9% is in the top ten.

The sample consisted of peripheral blood. The origin of this receptor is a man between 18 and 35 years old who had recovered from COVID-19. The chain employs TRBV4-3 and TRBJ2-1, with 8 nucleotides matching TRBD2. CDR3 amino acids: CASSSQLSSGRTHGQFF. Here the CDR3 DNA reads TGCGCCAGCAGCAGTCAGTTGTCCAGCGGGAGAACACATGGGCAGTTCTTC.